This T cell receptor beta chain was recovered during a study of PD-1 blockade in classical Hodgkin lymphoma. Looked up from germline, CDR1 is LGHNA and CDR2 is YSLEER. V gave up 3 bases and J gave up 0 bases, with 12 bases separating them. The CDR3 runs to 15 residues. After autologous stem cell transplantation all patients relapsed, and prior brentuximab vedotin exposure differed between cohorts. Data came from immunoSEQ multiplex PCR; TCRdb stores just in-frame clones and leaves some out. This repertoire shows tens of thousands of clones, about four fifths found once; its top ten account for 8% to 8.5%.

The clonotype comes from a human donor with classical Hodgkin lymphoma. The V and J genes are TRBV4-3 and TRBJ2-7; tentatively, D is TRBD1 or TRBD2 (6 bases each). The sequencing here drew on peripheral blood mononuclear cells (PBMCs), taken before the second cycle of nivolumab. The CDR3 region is CASSQRDTSSYEQYF. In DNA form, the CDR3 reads TGCGCCAGCAGCCAGCGGGACACGAGCTCCTACGAGCAGTACTTC.